Below are 17 T cell receptor beta chains sequenced from a single sample in a study of OX40 agonist ivuxolimab in advanced cancers. The protocol was immunoSEQ multiplex PCR, while the TCRdb copy is restricted to in-frame clones and leaves out a portion. The sample shows roughly 69,000 clones, around 93% of them seen only once. Source: CD4+ or CD8+ T cells sorted from blood, taken in a trial of the OX40 agonist ivuxolimab. The receptors were sampled from an adult with an advanced solid tumor such as melanoma, head and neck, liver or kidney cancer.

The chain employs TRBV6-5 and TRBJ1-6; no clear D gene. CDR1 MNHEY and CDR2 SVGAGI come from the germline V gene. This CDR3 is built from 14 residues. The V end lost 3 bases, the J end lost 10 bases, and 13 bases lay between the germline ends. The CDR3 DNA reads TGTGCCAGCAGTTATCAAAGTAACAAGTCACCCCTCCACTTT. It is translated as CASSYQSNKSPLHF.

The chain uses TRBV5-1 and TRBJ2-7; TRBD2 matches 10 bases. Germline CDR1 is SGHRS and CDR2 is YFSETQ. This CDR3 is 15 amino acids long. With 5 bases clipped from V and 1 base from J, the junction kept 6 bases outside the gene matches. Here the CDR3 DNA reads TGCGCCAGCAGGGAAGGGACTAGCGCGTCCTACGAGCAGTACTTC. Translated: CASREGTSASYEQYF.

This chain joins TRBV18 and TRBJ2-7; 7 bases fit TRBD1. V gave up 4 bases and J gave up 5 bases; unmatched junction bases: 14. The CDR3 extends over 16 amino acids. Per germline, CDR1 KGHSH and CDR2 LQKENI. CDR3 sequence reads: CASSQNRDSVADEQYF. CDR3 nucleotides: TGTGCCAGCTCACAGAACCGGGACAGTGTTGCGGACGAGCAGTACTTC.

V and J are TRBV19 and TRBJ2-5, with D perhaps TRBD2 (6 bases). CDR1 is LNHDA, CDR2 SQIVND, per germline (reference sequence). The CDR3 is made up of 13 amino acids. V was clipped by 8 bases and J by 3 bases, with 13 bases between them. CDR3 sequence: CASLKSGEETQYF. CDR3 coding DNA: TGTGCCAGTTTAAAGTCGGGGGAAGAGACCCAGTACTTC.

The chain couples TRBV6-5 to TRBJ1-1; D ambiguous. The CDR3 consists of 13 residues. Between the trimmed V and J ends, which lost 6 bases and 4 bases, there was a span of 12 bases. The germline CDR1 and CDR2 sequences are MNHEY and SVGAGI. CDR3 DNA: TGTGCCAGCAGGGCGTTTGAGGCCACTGAAGCTTTCTTT. Translated, it gives CASRAFEATEAFF.

The V call is TRBV5-6, the J call TRBJ2-1, with 8 positions matching TRBD2. This CDR3 comprises 16 residues. V gave up 2 bases and J gave up 0 bases; unmatched junction bases: 4. Germline V gene data show CDR1 as SGHDT and CDR2 as YYEEEE. Here the CDR3 reads CASSFTGTSSYNEQFF. CDR3 nucleotide sequence: TGTGCCAGCAGCTTTACAGGGACTAGCTCCTACAATGAGCAGTTCTTC.

This chain connects TRBV11-2 to TRBJ2-7, with D unclear. Germline CDR1 reads SGHAT; CDR2 reads FQNNGV. Trimming took off 0 bases at V and 3 bases at J, with 12 bases between the two ends. The CDR3 length is 15 residues. The CDR3 DNA reads TGTGCCAGCAGCTTAGATGACACTACAATCTACGAGCAGTACTTC. This translates into CASSLDDTTIYEQYF.

V usage is TRBV28 and J usage is TRBJ2-1, with 8 bases aligning to TRBD1. Germline V gives CDR1 MDHEN, CDR2 SYDVKM. The CDR3 sequence is 14 residues long. The V segment lost 2 bases and the J segment 7 bases; nucleotides outside the gene matches: 4. The CDR3 protein is CASSLGQGSNEQFF. In nucleotides, the CDR3 is TGTGCCAGCAGTTTAGGACAGGGATCAAATGAGCAGTTCTTC. The variable domain in full, completed from reference TRBV28 and TRBJ2-1, reads DVKVTQSSRYLVKRTGEKVFLECVQDMDHENMFWYRQDPGLGLRLIYFSYDVKMKEKGDIPEGYSVSREKKERFSLILESASTNQTSMYLCASSLGQGSNEQFFGPGTRLTVL.

V gene TRBV7-3 combines with J gene TRBJ2-2; 10 nucleotides line up with TRBD2. J was trimmed by 6 bases and V by 4 bases; bases with no gene match: 11. Germline V lookup: CDR1 SGHTA, CDR2 FQGTGA. The CDR3 contains 17 residues. The CDR3 sequence is CASSSSLAGVKAGELFF. The CDR3 nucleotides are TGTGCCAGCAGCTCCAGCCTAGCGGGAGTTAAGGCCGGGGAGCTGTTTTTT.

The chain employs TRBV30 and TRBJ2-5; the D gene could be TRBD1 or TRBD2 (6 bases each). The CDR3 sequence is 14 residues long. Germline V gene sequence: CDR1 GTSNPN, CDR2 SVGIG (reference sequence). V lost 4 bases, J lost 3 bases, and 15 bases lay in between. Written as DNA, the CDR3 is TGTGCCTGGACTCGGGGGCGGCTAGAAGAGACCCAGTACTTC. Its translation is CAWTRGRLEETQYF.

J is TRBJ1-2 and V is TRBV5-4; the match to TRBD1 covers 7 bases. CDR1 and CDR2 from the germline V gene are SGHNT and YYREEE (reference sequence). The CDR3 has 16 amino acids. J gave up 5 bases and V 3 bases, and 13 bases lay outside the gene matches. CDR3 in DNA: TGTGCCAGCAGCTCCCCCGTGGAACAGGGGAGGTATGGCTACACCTTC. This translates into CASSSPVEQGRYGYTF.

The chain recombines TRBV5-1 with TRBJ2-7; D is possibly TRBD1 (5 bases). The CDR3 consists of 16 residues. Deletions cut 0 bases from V and 0 bases from J, with 13 bases between. In germline, CDR1 is SGHRS, CDR2 YFSETQ. In DNA, the CDR3 is TGCGCCAGCAGCTTGGGGCAGGGCCCCATCTCCTACGAGCAGTACTTC. Translating it yields CASSLGQGPISYEQYF.

This chain uses TRBV9 with TRBJ2-3; 11 positions agree with TRBD2. The CDR3 has 17 residues. The germline gives CDR1 SGDLS, CDR2 YYNGEE. J was trimmed by 2 bases and V by 0 bases; bases with no gene match: 5. CDR3 in amino acids: CASSVGIAGGITDTQYF. Written as DNA, the CDR3 is TGTGCCAGCAGCGTAGGAATAGCGGGGGGGATCACAGATACGCAGTATTTT.

This rearrangement joins TRBV27 to TRBJ2-5, with no clear D. CDR1 MNHEY and CDR2 SMNVEV come from the germline V gene (reference sequence). With 2 bases removed from V and 1 base from J, the gap between germline ends came to 14 bases. The CDR3 has 16 residues. The CDR3 protein is CASSLTPYGSQETQYF. CDR3 DNA: TGTGCCAGCAGTTTAACCCCATACGGCAGCCAAGAGACCCAGTACTTC.

The chain carries TRBV27 and TRBJ2-5; tentative D call: TRBD2 (5 bases). The CDR3 is 14 residues long. Deletions cut 5 bases from V and 0 bases from J, with 10 bases between. Germline V CDR1 and CDR2: MNHEY, SMNVEV (reference sequence). For the CDR3, the DNA is TGTGCCAGCAGTCCCAGGCGGGACCAAGAGACCCAGTACTTC. Protein product: CASSPRRDQETQYF.

The chain couples TRBV30 to TRBJ2-7, with D unresolved. Trimming pared 2 bases from V and 1 base from J, leaving 6 bases between. Looked up from germline, CDR1 is GTSNPN and CDR2 is SVGIG (reference sequence). The length of the CDR3 is 12 residues. CDR3 in amino acids: CAWSSQSYEQYF. The CDR3 region has the DNA TGTGCCTGGAGTTCACAGTCCTACGAGCAGTACTTC.

The chain carries TRBV11-2 and TRBJ2-3; D gene unclear. CDR1 and CDR2 (germline): SGHAT, FQNNGV. Trimming shortened V by 4 bases and J by 1 base, and 12 bases separated the two germline ends. CDR3 length: 15 residues. The CDR3 DNA is TGTGCCAGCAGCTCCGGGCTCGTCGGCACAGATACGCAGTATTTT. Protein sequence: CASSSGLVGTDTQYF.